This T cell receptor beta chain was retrieved from a study of blood T cell repertoires in COVID-19. Sequenced by immunoSEQ multiplex PCR; TCRdb stores in-frame clones only, minus some. The table shows roughly 290,000 clones, with 75% to 95% occurring only once. V gave up 6 bases and J gave up 0 bases, with 12 bases separating them. Looked up from germline, CDR1 is SGHRS and CDR2 is YFSETQ. The CDR3 sequence is 15 residues long. V usage is TRBV5-1 and J usage is TRBJ1-4; D unresolved. The TCR was taken from a woman aged 30 to 39 with COVID-19, enrolled during active disease. Sequenced material: peripheral blood. This CDR3 reads CASTRGRATNEKLFF. CDR3 nucleotides: TGCGCCAGCACCCGAGGCAGAGCAACTAATGAAAAACTGTTTTTT. Based on the CDR3 plus reference TRBV5-1 and TRBJ1-4, the full variable domain is KAGVTQTPRYLIKTRGQQVTLSCSPISGHRSVSWYQQTPGQGLQFLFEYFSETQRNKGNFPGRFSGRQFSNSRSEMNVSTLELGDSALYLCASTRGRATNEKLFFGSGTQLSVL.